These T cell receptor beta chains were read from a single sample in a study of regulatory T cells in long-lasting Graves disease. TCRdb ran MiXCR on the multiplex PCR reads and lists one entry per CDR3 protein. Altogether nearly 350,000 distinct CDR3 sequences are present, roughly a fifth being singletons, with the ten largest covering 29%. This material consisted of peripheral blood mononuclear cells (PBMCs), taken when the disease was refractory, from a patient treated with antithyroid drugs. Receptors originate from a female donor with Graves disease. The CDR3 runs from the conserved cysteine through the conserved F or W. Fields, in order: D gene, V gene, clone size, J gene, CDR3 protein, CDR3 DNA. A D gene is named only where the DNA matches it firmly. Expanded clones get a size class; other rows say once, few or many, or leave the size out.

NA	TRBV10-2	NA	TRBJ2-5	CASRGHVGGRASQETQYF	TGCGCCAGCCGGGGCCACGTAGGGGGGAGGGCCTCTCAAGAGACCCAGTACTTC
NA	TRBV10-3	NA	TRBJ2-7	CAIRANIDSYEQYF	TGTGCCATCAGGGCGAATATCGACTCCTACGAGCAGTACTTC
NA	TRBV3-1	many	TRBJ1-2	CASSQDLEGVYGYTF	TGTGCCAGCAGCCAAGATCTGGAGGGGGTCTATGGCTACACCTTC
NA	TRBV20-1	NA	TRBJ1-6	CSASRNRGNYSPLHF	TGCAGTGCTAGTCGGAATCGGGGTAATTATTCACCCCTCCACTTT
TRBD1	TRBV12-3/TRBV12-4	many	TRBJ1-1	CASSQGDTEAFF	TGTGCCAGCAGCCAGGGGGATACTGAAGCTTTCTTT
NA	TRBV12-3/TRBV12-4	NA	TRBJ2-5	CASSVAARQETQYF	TGTGCCAGCAGCGTAGCGGCCAGACAAGAGACCCAGTACTTC
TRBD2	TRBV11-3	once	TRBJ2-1	CASNPSGAARPPAKQFF	TGTGCCAGCAACCCAAGCGGGGCTGCCCGCCCCCCGGCGAAGCAGTTCTTC
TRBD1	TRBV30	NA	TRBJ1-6	CAWSGTGGYSPLHF	TGTGCCTGGAGCGGAACAGGGGGGTACTCACCCCTCCACTTT
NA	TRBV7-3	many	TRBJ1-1	CASSLKRNTEAFF	TGTGCCAGCAGCCTAAAGAGGAACACTGAAGCTTTCTTT
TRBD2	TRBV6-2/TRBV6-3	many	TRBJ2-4	CASSYVLAGGLDDKNIQYF	TGTGCCAGCAGTTACGTGCTAGCGGGGGGGCTGGATGACAAAAACATTCAGTACTTC
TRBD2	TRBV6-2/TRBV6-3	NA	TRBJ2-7	CASSLAGGGQKTYEQYF	TGTGCCAGCAGTCTAGCGGGGGGGGGACAAAAAACGTACGAGCAGTACTTC
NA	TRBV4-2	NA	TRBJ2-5	CASSQGSETQYF	TGTGCCAGCAGCCAAGGCTCGGAGACCCAGTACTTC
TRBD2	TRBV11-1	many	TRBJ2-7	CASSPGLAGGWSEQYF	TGTGCCAGCAGCCCGGGACTAGCGGGAGGTTGGAGCGAGCAGTACTTC
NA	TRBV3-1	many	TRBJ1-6	CASSLRENNSPLHF	TGTGCCAGCAGCTTGAGGGAAAATAATTCACCCCTCCACTTT
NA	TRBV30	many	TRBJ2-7	CAWNSQGYEQYF	TGTGCCTGGAATTCTCAGGGGTACGAGCAGTACTTC
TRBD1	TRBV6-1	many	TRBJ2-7	CASRQGAGPYEQYF	TGTGCCAGCAGACAGGGGGCAGGTCCCTACGAGCAGTACTTC
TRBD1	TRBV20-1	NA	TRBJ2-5	CSARLDRGYQETQYF	TGCAGTGCTAGATTAGACAGGGGGTACCAAGAGACCCAGTACTTC
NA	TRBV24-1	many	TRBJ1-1	CATSDETTWNEAFF	TGTGCCACCAGTGACGAAACCACTTGGAATGAAGCTTTCTTT
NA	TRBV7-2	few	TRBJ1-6	CASSERPGLGAPLHF	TGTGCCAGCAGCGAACGACCGGGATTAGGGGCACCCCTCCACTTT
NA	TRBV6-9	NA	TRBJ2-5	CASSSSLLETQYF	TGTGCCAGCAGTTCCTCACTATTGGAGACCCAGTACTTC
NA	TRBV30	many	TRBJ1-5	CAWSVRGHGSNQPQHF	TGTGCCTGGAGTGTGCGGGGACATGGGAGCAATCAGCCCCAGCATTTT
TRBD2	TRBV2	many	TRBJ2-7	CASSTGSGSLEQYF	TGTGCCAGCAGTACTGGAAGCGGGAGCCTCGAGCAGTACTTC
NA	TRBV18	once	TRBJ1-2	CASSILGTQDKDGYTF	TGTGCCAGCTCGATTCTCGGGACCCAAGACAAGGATGGCTACACCTTC
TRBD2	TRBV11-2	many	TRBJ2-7	CASSTRTSGEQYF	TGTGCCAGCAGCACCCGGACTAGCGGAGAGCAGTACTTC